This entry lists 14 T cell receptor beta chains sequenced from one sample in a study of T cells after yellow fever vaccination (dated by TCRdb to between 2017 and 2020). This specimen's treatment or condition label, interpreted: live attenuated yellow fever vaccine strain. Library construction relied on 5' RACE. The run used an Illumina HiSeq 2500. TCRdb passed the public sequencing reads through fastp at Q25 and MiXCR, retaining productive beta sequences. When rows share a CDR3 protein, they turn into one entry using the most common DNA and genes. Here the sample has hundreds of thousands of distinct CDR3 sequences; 9% to 15% occur a single time. Of the sample, 14% to 15% falls within the top ten clones. The sample in question was PBMCs, obtained on the day of the yellow fever booster vaccination. The receptor source for this set is a man younger than 45 who received the YFV17D yellow fever vaccine.

This clonotype showed up just a few times. This chain uses TRBV7-8 with TRBJ2-4, with 8 bases fitting TRBD1. The CDR3 contains 13 residues. V lost 10 bases and J lost 5; bases outside the gene matches: 7. The germline gives CDR1 SGHVS, CDR2 FQNEAQ. CDR3 bases: TGTGCCACCTCGACGGACAGGGAAAACATTCAGTACTTC. The encoded protein is CATSTDRENIQYF.

In its sample, this clonotype was seen a few times. The chain is built from TRBV27 and TRBJ2-7; TRBD2 aligns across 11 bases. Unmatched junction bases numbered 12, after V lost 6 bases and J lost 8 bases. Germline CDR1 is MNHEY and CDR2 is SMNVEV (reference sequence). The CDR3 sequence is 15 residues long. The CDR3, as DNA: TGTGCCAGCAGCCGGCAACTAGCGGGAGACGGGAAGCAGTACTTC. Translating it yields CASSRQLAGDGKQYF.

The table lists this clonotype with a few counts. V and J are TRBV7-2 and TRBJ2-1, with 7 nucleotides matching TRBD2. CDR1 is SGHTA and CDR2 is FQGNSA in the germline V gene. This CDR3 spans 16 amino acids. V lost 2 bases and J lost 1; bases outside the gene matches: 5. CDR3 coding DNA: TGTGCCAGCAGCTTACGCCCGGGGGGTTCCTACAATGAGCAGTTCTTC. Translated, it gives CASSLRPGGSYNEQFF.

In the case of this clonotype: One end of the junction does not line up with germline, which may come from a read error. The chain has TRBV27 and TRBJ2-7; 7 bases are a match to TRBD1. From germline, CDR1 is MNHEY and CDR2 SMNVEV (reference sequence). This CDR3 has 14 amino acids. The CDR3 sequence is CATSFRDSSYEQYF. In DNA form, the CDR3 reads TGTGCCACCAGTTTCCGGGACAGCTCCTACGAGCAGTACTTC.

In this sample, this clonotype turned up many times. The gene calls are TRBV29-1 and TRBJ2-7; possibly TRBD2 for D (6 bases). The CDR3 is 13 residues long. V shed 4 bases and J shed 3 bases, with 13 bases lying between them. Germline loops: CDR1 SQVTM, CDR2 ANQGSEA. DNA for the CDR3: TGCAGCGTTGGAGGAGGGCCGGTCTACGAGCAGTACTTC. Encoded protein: CSVGGGPVYEQYF.

The sample holds a few counts of this clonotype. The rearrangement joins TRBV28 to TRBJ2-3; 8 nucleotides agree with TRBD1. The germline V gene encodes CDR1 MDHEN and CDR2 SYDVKM. The CDR3 loop spans 15 amino acids. The V and J ends lost 8 bases and 0 bases, in that order; junction bases with no gene match: 7. Here the CDR3 reads CASHQGAISTDTQYF. Here the CDR3 DNA reads TGTGCCAGCCATCAGGGGGCTATAAGCACAGATACGCAGTATTTT.

The rearrangement links TRBV6-2 or TRBV6-3 to TRBJ2-7, with 8 bases identical to TRBD2. Germline lookup yields CDR1 MNHEY and CDR2 SVGEGT. The CDR3 contains 18 residues. The V gene end was trimmed by 0 bases and the J gene end by 4 bases; junction bases not matched to a gene: 14. The CDR3 protein is CASSYSAVGAGGLYEQYF. The CDR3 DNA reads TGTGCCAGCAGTTACTCAGCTGTTGGCGCGGGAGGACTTTACGAGCAGTACTTC.

This clonotype was found a few times. The genes are TRBV15 and TRBJ1-2; D call uncertain. Germline CDR1 is LNHNV and CDR2 is YYDKDF (reference sequence). The CDR3 runs 14 residues. Trimming shortened V by 0 bases and J by 1 base, and 6 bases separated the two germline ends. The CDR3 here is CATSRESVNYGYTF. The CDR3 region has the DNA TGTGCCACCAGCAGAGAATCAGTTAACTATGGCTACACCTTC.

This clonotype turned up a few times. The V gene is TRBV6-5, the J gene TRBJ2-3; possibly TRBD1 for D (6 bases). CDR3 length: 15 residues. Trimming left V 4 bases short and J 4 bases short, with 15 bases between. Germline V gene data show CDR1 as MNHEY and CDR2 as SVGAGI. CDR3 DNA: TGTGCCAGCAGTTCAGGGGACCCGGAGCCAGATACGCAGTATTTT. Translating gives CASSSGDPEPDTQYF.

The chain couples TRBV6-1 to TRBJ2-1, with TRBD2 identical over 8 bases. CDR3 length equals 16 residues. The germline V gene has CDR1 MNHNS and CDR2 SASEGT. V gave up 7 bases and J gave up 4 bases; unmatched junction bases: 12. The DNA of the CDR3 is TGTGCCAGCAAGATCGTAGCGGGGAAGGGGTACAATGAGCAGTTCTTC. This translates into CASKIVAGKGYNEQFF.

This clonotype was picked up a small number of times. The chain links TRBV9 to TRBJ2-1, with TRBD1 matching 7 bases. The ends lost 3 bases at V and 5 bases at J; junction bases unmatched: 11. This CDR3 comprises 16 residues. From germline, CDR1 is SGDLS and CDR2 YYNGEE. CDR3 nucleotides: TGTGCCAGCAGCGACACCCGACAGGGTACTAACAATGAGCAGTTCTTC. Protein: CASSDTRQGTNNEQFF.

The J gene is TRBJ1-1, the V gene TRBV29-1; 8 positions agree with TRBD1. The CDR3 has 12 residues. V lost 4 bases to trimming and J lost 7 bases; unmatched junction nucleotides: 5. Germline V gene lookup returns CDR1 SQVTM and CDR2 ANQGSEA. CDR3 in DNA: TGCAGCGTTGCACTGGACAGGGATGAAGCTTTCTTT. This gives the protein CSVALDRDEAFF.

This clonotype has at least ten counts. The gene calls are TRBV29-1 and TRBJ2-7, with TRBD1 matching over 11 bases. The CDR3 spans 14 residues. Germline loops: CDR1 SQVTM, CDR2 ANQGSEA. V shed 1 base, J shed 6 bases, and the junction held 5 bases outside the gene matches. The CDR3 region is CSVEGGQGVIEQYF. Written as DNA, the CDR3 is TGCAGCGTTGAAGGGGGACAGGGGGTAATCGAGCAGTACTTC.

The V gene is TRBV29-1, the J gene TRBJ2-1; 8 nucleotides align to TRBD2. The CDR3 covers 13 residues. From germline, CDR1 is SQVTM and CDR2 ANQGSEA. V lost 8 bases to trimming and J lost 6 bases; unmatched junction nucleotides: 9. CDR3 in DNA: TGCAGCTCCTTGGGACTAGTGGGCAATGAGCAGTTCTTC. Translated: CSSLGLVGNEQFF.